This TCR beta chain is drawn from a study of T-cell reconstitution after alpha-beta-depleted transplantation in children. Unique molecular identifiers were used to barcode this TCRbeta library. TCRdb reanalysed the PCR reads using MiXCR and keeps one entry per CDR3 protein. The data show over 400,000 distinct CDR3 sequences, around 12% seen once. V shed 5 bases, J shed 3 bases, and the junction held 7 bases outside the gene matches. This CDR3 comprises 14 residues. V gene TRBV12-3 or TRBV12-4 combines with J gene TRBJ2-7; 7 bases match TRBD1. The sequence came from a human donor who donated a stem cell graft to a child with combined immunodeficiency. The material sequenced was PBMCs from the stem cell graft donor, taken from the stem cell graft. This chain's CDR3 is CASSRQGGNYEQYF. The CDR3 DNA reads TGTGCCAGCAGTCGACAGGGTGGGAACTACGAGCAGTACTTC.